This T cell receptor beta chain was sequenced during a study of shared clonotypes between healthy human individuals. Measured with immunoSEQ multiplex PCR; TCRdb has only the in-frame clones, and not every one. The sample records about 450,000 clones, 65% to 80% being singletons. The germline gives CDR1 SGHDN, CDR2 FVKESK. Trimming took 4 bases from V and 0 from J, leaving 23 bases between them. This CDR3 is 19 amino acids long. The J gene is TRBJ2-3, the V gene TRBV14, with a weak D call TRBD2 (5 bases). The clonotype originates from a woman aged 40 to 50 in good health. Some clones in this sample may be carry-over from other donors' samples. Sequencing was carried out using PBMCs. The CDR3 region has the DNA TGTGCCAGCAGCCCTGGACTCCAAAACCGCTTAATTAGCACAGATACGCAGTATTTT. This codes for CASSPGLQNRLISTDTQYF.